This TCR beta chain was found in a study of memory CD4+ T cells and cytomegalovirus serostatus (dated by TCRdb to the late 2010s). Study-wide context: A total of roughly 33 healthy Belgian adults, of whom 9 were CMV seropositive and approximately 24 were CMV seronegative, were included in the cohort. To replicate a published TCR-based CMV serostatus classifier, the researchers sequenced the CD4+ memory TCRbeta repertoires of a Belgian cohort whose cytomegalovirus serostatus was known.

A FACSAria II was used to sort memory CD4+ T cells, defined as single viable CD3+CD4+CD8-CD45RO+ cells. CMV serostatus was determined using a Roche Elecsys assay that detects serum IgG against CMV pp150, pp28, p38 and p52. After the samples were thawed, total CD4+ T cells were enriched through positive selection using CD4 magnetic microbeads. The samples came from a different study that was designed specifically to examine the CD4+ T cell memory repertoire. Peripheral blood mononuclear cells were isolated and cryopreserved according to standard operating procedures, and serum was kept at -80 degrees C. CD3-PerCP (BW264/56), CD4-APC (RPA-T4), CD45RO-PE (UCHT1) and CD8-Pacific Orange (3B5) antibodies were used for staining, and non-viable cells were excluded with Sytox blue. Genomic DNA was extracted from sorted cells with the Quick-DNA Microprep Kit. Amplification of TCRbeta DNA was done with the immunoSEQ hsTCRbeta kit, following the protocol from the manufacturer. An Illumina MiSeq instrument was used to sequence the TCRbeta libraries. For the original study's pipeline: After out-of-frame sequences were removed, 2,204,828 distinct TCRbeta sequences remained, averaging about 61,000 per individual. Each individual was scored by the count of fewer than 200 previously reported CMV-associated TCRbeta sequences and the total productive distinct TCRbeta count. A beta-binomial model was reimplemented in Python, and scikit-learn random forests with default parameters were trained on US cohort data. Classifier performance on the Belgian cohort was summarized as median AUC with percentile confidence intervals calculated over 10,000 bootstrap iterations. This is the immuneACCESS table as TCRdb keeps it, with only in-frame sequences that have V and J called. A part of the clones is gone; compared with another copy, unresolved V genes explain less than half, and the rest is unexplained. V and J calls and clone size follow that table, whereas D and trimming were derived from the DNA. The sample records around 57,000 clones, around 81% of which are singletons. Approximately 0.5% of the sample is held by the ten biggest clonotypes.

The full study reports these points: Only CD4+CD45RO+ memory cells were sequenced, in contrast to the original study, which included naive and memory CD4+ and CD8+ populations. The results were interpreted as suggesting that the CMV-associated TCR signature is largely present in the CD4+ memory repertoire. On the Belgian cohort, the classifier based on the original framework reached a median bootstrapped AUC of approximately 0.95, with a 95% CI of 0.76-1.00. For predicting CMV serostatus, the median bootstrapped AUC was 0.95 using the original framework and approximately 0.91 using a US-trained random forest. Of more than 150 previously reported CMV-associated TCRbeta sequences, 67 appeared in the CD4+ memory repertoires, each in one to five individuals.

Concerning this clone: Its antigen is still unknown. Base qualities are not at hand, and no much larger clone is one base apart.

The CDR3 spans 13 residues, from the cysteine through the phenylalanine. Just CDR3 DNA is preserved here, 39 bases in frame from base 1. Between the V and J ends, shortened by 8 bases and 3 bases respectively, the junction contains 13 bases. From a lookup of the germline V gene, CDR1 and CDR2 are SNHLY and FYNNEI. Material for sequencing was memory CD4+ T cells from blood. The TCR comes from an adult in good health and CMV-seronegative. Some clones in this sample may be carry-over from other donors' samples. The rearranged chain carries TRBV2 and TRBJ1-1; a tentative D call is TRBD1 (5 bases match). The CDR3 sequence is CASVGTSYTEAFF. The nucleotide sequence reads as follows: TGTGCCAGCGTTGGGACGAGCTACACTGAAGCTTTCTTT. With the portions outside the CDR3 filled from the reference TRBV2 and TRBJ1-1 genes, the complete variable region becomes EPEVTQTPSHQVTQMGQEVILRCVPISNHLYFYWYRQILGQKVEFLVSFYNNEISEKSEIFDDQFSVERPDGSNFTLKIRSTKLEDSAMYFCASVGTSYTEAFFGQGTRLTVV.